Listed below are T cell receptor beta chains from one sample, sequenced in a study of blood T cell repertoires in COVID-19. Clones were sequenced by immunoSEQ multiplex PCR, and TCRdb holds only the in-frame ones, with some missing. In the table there are 100,000 or so clones, about nine tenths of which are singletons. The sample taken for sequencing was peripheral blood. These receptors came from a man aged 50 to 60 with active COVID-19. The CDR3 runs from the conserved cysteine through the conserved F or W.

V: TRBV2
CDR3: CASLLGGERNSPLHF

V: TRBV19
CDR3: CASSIGGGEYEQYF

V: TRBV11-2
CDR3: CASSPPGATGNYGYTF

V: TRBV19
CDR3: CASSDTGTGDFFGYTF

V: TRBV25-1
CDR3: CASSEFRDNSPLHF

V: TRBV6-4
CDR3: CASSDSGQGTAGYTF

V: TRBV11-3
CDR3: CASSHDRNTEAFF

V: TRBV5-6
CDR3: CASSLGTTYNEQFF

V: TRBV3-1/TRBV3-2
CDR3: CASSQVEHTIYF

V: TRBV3-1/TRBV3-2
CDR3: CASSTLGLAGGITDTQYF

V: TRBV19
CDR3: CASMEGSYNSPLHF

V: TRBV6-1
CDR3: CASSETDRAMGEQYF

V: TRBV11-1
CDR3: CAGARPETQYF

V: TRBV18
CDR3: CASSPKTSGQETQYF

V: TRBV5-1
CDR3: CASSLSGRETQYF

V: TRBV5-1
CDR3: CASSLAAGGPYEQYF

V: TRBV30
CDR3: CAWNNGLAGYNEQFF

V: TRBV14
CDR3: CASSPGTGVYNEQFF

V: TRBV6-5
CDR3: CASLDALYNEQFF

V: TRBV3-1/TRBV3-2
CDR3: CASSRDRVFSGNTIYF

V: TRBV5-8
CDR3: CASSLAGGGKENIQYF

V: TRBV9
CDR3: CASSVSGTYMFEQYF

V: TRBV2
CDR3: CASSEASGRADTQYF

V: TRBV13
CDR3: CASSPIAGQGPFASPLHF

V: TRBV5-6
CDR3: CASSLPTQGHGYTF

V: TRBV12-3/TRBV12-4
CDR3: CASTHTANTEAFF

V: TRBV7-7
CDR3: CASSPDFGKETQYF

V: TRBV30
CDR3: CAWGRGAYNEQFF

V: TRBV27
CDR3: CASSTRDRVDEQFF

V: TRBV7-8
CDR3: CASSLTGTDSNYGYTF

V: TRBV24-1
CDR3: CATSDPRGGNQPQHF

V: TRBV29-1
CDR3: CSVEGLSGGNTIYF

V: TRBV6-1
CDR3: CASSENPLRGNSPLHF

V: TRBV11-2
CDR3: CASSQTSGGTYEQYF

V: TRBV7-9
CDR3: CASSLNGGAADTQYF

V: TRBV5-1
CDR3: CASSSIGGLAGNTIYF

V: TRBV5-5
CDR3: CASSLGLGEKLFF

V: TRBV7-2
CDR3: CASSSTSGSYNEQFF

V: TRBV7-3
CDR3: CASSLTRDRALGGELFF

V: TRBV7-3
CDR3: CASSLTGQGGTEAFF

V: TRBV6-5
CDR3: CASSYGGARTDTQYF

V: TRBV29-1
CDR3: CSAQTVNTEAFF

V: TRBV5-1
CDR3: CASSIGTSGGIETQYF

V: TRBV6-5
CDR3: CATQTSGGETQYF

V: TRBV9
CDR3: CASSVRGTGAGELFF

V: TRBV19
CDR3: CASSPRTGNSNQPQHF

V: TRBV4-1
CDR3: CASSQERRGGRVSGAFF

V: TRBV7-9
CDR3: CASSPRELNNRQYF

V: TRBV4-1
CDR3: CASSPLTGPRGGYGYTF

V: TRBV23-1
CDR3: CASRRRTEAFF

V: TRBV24-1
CDR3: CATSDQSLGGRGTDTQYF

V: TRBV5-1
CDR3: CASSHRQEETQYF

V: TRBV19
CDR3: CASSQRQGSEGYTF

V: TRBV19
CDR3: CASSTGQGVYGYTF

V: TRBV5-1
CDR3: CASSPTRTGMNYGYTF